The 3 T cell receptor beta chains below all came from one sample that was sequenced in a study of blood T cell repertoires in COVID-19. Here immunoSEQ multiplex PCR was the method, and the copy in TCRdb shows in-frame clones only, minus some. Of approximately 150,000 clones in the sample, more than 85% are singletons; the top ten hold less than 20%. Input material: peripheral blood. The receptors were gathered from a middle-aged man with active or convalescent COVID-19.

The J gene is TRBJ1-3, the V gene TRBV19; 7 bases align to TRBD1. Trimming at V came to 5 bases and at J to 4 bases, leaving 5 bases not matched to a gene. This CDR3 region has 14 residues. Germline-derived CDR1 and CDR2 are LNHDA and SQIVND (reference sequence). The CDR3 DNA is TGTGCCAGTAGTCTACAGGGGACAGGAAACACCATATATTTT. Protein sequence: CASSLQGTGNTIYF.

V gene TRBV7-2 combines with J gene TRBJ1-2; tentatively, D is TRBD1 (6 bases). Germline V gives CDR1 SGHTA, CDR2 FQGNSA. This CDR3 is 15 amino acids long. V was clipped by 0 bases and J by 5 bases, with 13 bases between them. The chain's CDR3 is CASSLAPQGFYGYTF. The CDR3 region has the DNA TGTGCCAGCAGCTTAGCGCCCCAGGGGTTTTATGGCTACACCTTC.

This rearrangement joins TRBV4-1 to TRBJ1-4, with D possibly being TRBD1 (5 bases). The germline V and J ends were trimmed by 1 base and 1 base, with 7 bases remaining between them. The CDR3 runs to 15 residues. In germline, CDR1 is MGHRA, CDR2 YSYEKL. In DNA, the CDR3 is TGCGCCAGCAGCCAAGTCGACAGAACTAATGAAAAACTGTTTTTT. Amino acid sequence: CASSQVDRTNEKLFF.